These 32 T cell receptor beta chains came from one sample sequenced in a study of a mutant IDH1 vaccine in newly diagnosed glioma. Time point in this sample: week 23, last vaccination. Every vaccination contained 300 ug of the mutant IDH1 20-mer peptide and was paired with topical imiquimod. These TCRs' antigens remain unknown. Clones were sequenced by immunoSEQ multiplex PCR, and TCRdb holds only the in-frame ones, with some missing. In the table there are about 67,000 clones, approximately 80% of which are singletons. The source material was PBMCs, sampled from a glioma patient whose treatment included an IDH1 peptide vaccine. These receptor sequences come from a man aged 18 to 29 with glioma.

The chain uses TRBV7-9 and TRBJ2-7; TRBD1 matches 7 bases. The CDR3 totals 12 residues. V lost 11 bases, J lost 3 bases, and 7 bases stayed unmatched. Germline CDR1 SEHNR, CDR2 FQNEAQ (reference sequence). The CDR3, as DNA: TGTGCCGCAGACTCAGGGGGCTACGAGCAGTACTTC. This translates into CAADSGGYEQYF.

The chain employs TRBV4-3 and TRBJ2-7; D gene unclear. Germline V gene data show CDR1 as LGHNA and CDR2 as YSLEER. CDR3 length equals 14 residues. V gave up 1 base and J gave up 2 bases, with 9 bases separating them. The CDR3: CASSQGETPYEQYF. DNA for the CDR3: TGCGCCAGCAGCCAAGGAGAGACCCCCTACGAGCAGTACTTC.

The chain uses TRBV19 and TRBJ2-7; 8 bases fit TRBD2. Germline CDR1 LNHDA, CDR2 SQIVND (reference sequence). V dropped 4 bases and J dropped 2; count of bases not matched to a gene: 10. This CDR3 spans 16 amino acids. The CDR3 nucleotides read TGTGCCAGTAGTACCCTGGCGGGGGGCATCACCTACGAGCAGTACTTC. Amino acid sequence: CASSTLAGGITYEQYF.

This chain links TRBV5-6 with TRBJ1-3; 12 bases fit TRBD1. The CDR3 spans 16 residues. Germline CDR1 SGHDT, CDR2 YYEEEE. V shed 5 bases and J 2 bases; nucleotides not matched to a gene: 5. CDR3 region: CASSPRDRGPGNTIYF. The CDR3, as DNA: TGTGCCAGCAGTCCACGGGACAGGGGGCCTGGAAACACCATATATTTT.

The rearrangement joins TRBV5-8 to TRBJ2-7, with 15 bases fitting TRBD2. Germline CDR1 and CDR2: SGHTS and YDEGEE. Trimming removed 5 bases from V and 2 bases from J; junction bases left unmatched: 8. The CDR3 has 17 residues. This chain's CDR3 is CASRMGLAGGLTYEQYF. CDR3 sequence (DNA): TGTGCCAGCAGGATGGGACTAGCGGGAGGATTAACCTACGAGCAGTACTTC.

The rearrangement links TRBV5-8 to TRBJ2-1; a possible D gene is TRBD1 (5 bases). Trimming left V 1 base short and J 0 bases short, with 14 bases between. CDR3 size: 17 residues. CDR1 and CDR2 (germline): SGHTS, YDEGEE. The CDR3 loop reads CASSLFWTSSSYNEQFF. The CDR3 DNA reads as TGTGCCAGCAGCTTGTTTTGGACATCGAGCTCCTACAATGAGCAGTTCTTC.

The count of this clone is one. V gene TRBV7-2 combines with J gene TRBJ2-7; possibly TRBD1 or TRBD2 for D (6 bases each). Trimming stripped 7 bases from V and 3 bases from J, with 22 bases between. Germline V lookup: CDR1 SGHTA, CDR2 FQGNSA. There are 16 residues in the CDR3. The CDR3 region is CASTPSGAGNVYEQYF. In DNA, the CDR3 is TGTGCCAGCACCCCGTCGGGGGCGGGCAACGTCTACGAGCAGTACTTC.

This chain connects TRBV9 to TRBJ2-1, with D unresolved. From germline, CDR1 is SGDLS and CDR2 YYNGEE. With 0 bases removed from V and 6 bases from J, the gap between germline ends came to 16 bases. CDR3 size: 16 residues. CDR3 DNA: TGTGCCAGCAGCGTAGGGGAAGTTTTGGATTTCAATGAGCAGTTCTTC. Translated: CASSVGEVLDFNEQFF.

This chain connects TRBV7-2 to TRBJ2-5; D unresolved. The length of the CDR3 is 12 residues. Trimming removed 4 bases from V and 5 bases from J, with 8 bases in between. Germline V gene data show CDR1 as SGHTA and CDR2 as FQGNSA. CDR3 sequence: CASSSRLETQYF. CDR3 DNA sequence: TGTGCCAGCAGCTCCCGGTTGGAGACCCAGTACTTC.

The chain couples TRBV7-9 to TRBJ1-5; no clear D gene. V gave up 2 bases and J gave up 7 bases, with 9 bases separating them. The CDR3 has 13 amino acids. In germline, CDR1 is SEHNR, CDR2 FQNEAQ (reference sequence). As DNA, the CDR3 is TGTGCCAGCAGCTTAAGGAGGGAACAGCCCCAGCATTTT. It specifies CASSLRREQPQHF. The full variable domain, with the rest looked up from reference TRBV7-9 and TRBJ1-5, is DTGVSQNPRHKITKRGQNVTFRCDPISEHNRLYWYRQTLGQGPEFLTYFQNEAQLEKSRLLSDRFSAERPKGSFSTLEIQRTEQGDSAMYLCASSLRREQPQHFGDGTRLSIL.

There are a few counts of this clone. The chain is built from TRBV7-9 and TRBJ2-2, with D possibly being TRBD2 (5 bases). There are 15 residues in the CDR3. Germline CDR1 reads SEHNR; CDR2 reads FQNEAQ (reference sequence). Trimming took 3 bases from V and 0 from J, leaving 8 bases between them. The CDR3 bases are TGTGCCAGCAGCTTTAAGCGGTCGAACACCGGGGAGCTGTTTTTT. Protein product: CASSFKRSNTGELFF.

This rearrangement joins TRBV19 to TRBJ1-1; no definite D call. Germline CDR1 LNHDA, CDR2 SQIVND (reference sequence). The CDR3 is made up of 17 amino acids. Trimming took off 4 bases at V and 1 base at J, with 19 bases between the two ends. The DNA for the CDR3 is TGTGCCAGTAGTACCGACCTCCGGGGTAGCCCGAACACTGAAGCTTTCTTT. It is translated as CASSTDLRGSPNTEAFF.

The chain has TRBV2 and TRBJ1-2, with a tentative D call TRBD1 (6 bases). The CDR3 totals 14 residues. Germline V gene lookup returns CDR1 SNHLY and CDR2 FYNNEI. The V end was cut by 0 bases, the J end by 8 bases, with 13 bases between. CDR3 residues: CASSEALGAGGYTF. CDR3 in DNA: TGTGCCAGCAGTGAAGCACTGGGGGCCGGGGGCTACACCTTC.

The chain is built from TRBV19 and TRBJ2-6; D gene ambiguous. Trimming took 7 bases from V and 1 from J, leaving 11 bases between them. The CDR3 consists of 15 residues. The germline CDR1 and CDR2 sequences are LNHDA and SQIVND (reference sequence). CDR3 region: CASTKSRSGANVLTF. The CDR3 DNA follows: TGTGCCAGTACCAAATCGAGATCTGGGGCCAACGTCCTGACTTTC. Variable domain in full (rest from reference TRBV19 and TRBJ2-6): DGGITQSPKYLFRKEGQNVTLSCEQNLNHDAMYWYRQDPGQGLRLIYYSQIVNDFQKGDIAEGYSVSREKKESFPLTVTSAQKNPTAFYLCASTKSRSGANVLTFGAGSRLTVL.

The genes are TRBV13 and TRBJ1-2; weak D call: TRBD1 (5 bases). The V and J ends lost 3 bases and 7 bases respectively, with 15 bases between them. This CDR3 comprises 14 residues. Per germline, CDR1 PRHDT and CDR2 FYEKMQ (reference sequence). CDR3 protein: CASSFGAREGGYTF. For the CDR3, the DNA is TGTGCCAGCAGCTTTGGGGCGAGGGAAGGTGGCTACACCTTC.

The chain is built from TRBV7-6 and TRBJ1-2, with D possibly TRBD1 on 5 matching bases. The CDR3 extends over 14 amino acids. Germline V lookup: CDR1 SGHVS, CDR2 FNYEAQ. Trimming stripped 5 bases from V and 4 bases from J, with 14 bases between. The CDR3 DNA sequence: TGTGCCAGCAGCCCCTTTGGGGCGTCCTATGGCTACACCTTC. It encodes CASSPFGASYGYTF.

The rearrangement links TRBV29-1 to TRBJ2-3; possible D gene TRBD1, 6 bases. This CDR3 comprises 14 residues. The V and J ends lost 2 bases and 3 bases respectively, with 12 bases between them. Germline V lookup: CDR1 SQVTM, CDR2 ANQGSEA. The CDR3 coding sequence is TGCAGCGTTGAACCGGGACAAGGAACAGATACGCAGTATTTT. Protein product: CSVEPGQGTDTQYF.

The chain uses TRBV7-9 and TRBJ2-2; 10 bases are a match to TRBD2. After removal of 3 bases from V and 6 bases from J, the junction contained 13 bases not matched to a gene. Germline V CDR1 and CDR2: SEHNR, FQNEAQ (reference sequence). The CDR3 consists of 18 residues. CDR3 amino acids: CASSLRGSGGAPPGELFF. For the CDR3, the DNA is TGTGCCAGCAGCTTGCGGGGCAGCGGGGGGGCCCCTCCCGGGGAGCTGTTTTTT.

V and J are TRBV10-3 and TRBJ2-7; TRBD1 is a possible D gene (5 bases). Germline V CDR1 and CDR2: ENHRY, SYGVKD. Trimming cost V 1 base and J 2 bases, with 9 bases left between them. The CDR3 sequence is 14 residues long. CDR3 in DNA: TGTGCCATCAGTGAGTTGGGCAGGGCCTACGAGCAGTACTTC. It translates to CAISELGRAYEQYF.

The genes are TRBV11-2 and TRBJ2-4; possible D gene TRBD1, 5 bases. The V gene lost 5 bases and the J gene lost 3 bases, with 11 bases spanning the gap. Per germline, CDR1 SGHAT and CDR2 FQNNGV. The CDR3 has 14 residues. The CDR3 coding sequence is TGTGCCAGCAGCGCACGGACAAGCAAAAACATTCAGTACTTC. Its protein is CASSARTSKNIQYF.

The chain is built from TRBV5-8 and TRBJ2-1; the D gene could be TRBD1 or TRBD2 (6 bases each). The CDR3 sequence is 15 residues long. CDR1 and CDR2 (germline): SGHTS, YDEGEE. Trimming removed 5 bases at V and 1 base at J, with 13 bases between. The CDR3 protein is CASRGGQGSYNEQFF. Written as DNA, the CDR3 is TGTGCCAGCAGAGGGGGGCAGGGGTCCTACAATGAGCAGTTCTTC.

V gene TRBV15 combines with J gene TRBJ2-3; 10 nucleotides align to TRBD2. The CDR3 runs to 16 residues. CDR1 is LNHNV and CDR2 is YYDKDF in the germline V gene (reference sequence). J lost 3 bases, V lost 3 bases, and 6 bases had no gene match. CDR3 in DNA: TGTGCCACCAGCAGGGCTAGCGGGAGTCGAACAGATACGCAGTATTTT. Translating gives CATSRASGSRTDTQYF.

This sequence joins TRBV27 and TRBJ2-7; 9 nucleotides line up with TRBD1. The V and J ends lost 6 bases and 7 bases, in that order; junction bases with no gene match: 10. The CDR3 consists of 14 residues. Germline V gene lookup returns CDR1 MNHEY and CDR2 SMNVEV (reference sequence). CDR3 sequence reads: CASRMGTGSGEQYF. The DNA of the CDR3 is TGTGCCAGCAGAATGGGGACAGGGTCGGGGGAGCAGTACTTC.

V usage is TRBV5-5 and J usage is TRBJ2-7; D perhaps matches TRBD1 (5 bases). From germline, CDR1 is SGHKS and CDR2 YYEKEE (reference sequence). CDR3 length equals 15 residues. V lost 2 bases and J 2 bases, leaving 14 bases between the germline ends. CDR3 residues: CASSFGRVGTYEQYF. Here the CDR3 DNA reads TGTGCCAGCAGCTTTGGCAGGGTGGGCACCTACGAGCAGTACTTC.

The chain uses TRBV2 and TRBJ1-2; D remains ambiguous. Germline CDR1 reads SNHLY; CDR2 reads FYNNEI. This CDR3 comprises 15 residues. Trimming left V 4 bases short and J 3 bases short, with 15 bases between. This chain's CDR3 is CASSAQMVDYYGYTF. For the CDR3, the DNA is TGTGCCAGCAGTGCCCAAATGGTGGACTACTATGGCTACACCTTC.

CDR3 sequence (DNA): TGCGCCAGCAGCTATCTGGGGACAGGGTACACTGAAGCTTTCTTT. Protein product: CASSYLGTGYTEAFF. V and J are TRBV5-1 and TRBJ1-1; 9 bases align to TRBD1. The CDR3 has 15 residues. V lost 3 bases and J lost 3; bases outside the gene matches: 6. Germline-derived CDR1 and CDR2 are SGHRS and YFSETQ. The full variable domain, with the rest looked up from reference TRBV5-1 and TRBJ1-1, is KAGVTQTPRYLIKTRGQQVTLSCSPISGHRSVSWYQQTPGQGLQFLFEYFSETQRNKGNFPGRFSGRQFSNSRSEMNVSTLELGDSALYLCASSYLGTGYTEAFFGQGTRLTVV.

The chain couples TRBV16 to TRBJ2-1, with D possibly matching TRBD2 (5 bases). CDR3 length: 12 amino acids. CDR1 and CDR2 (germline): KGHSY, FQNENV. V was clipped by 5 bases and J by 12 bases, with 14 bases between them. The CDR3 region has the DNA TGTGCCAGCAGCTTAGACACGAGGGCGCAGTTCTTC. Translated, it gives CASSLDTRAQFF.

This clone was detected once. The CDR3 loop is CSVGLAGGLPTDTQYF. CDR3 nucleotides: TGCAGCGTTGGGTTAGCGGGAGGGCTTCCCACAGATACGCAGTATTTT. The gene calls are TRBV29-1 and TRBJ2-3; 11 positions agree with TRBD2. J lost 2 bases, V lost 4 bases, and 8 bases had no gene match. CDR3 length: 16 residues. Germline CDR1 SQVTM, CDR2 ANQGSEA.

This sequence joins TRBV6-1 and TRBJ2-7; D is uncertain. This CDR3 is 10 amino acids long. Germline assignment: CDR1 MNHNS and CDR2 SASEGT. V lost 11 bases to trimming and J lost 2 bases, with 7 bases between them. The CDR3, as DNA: TGTGCCGTCAACGCCTACGAGCAGTACTTC. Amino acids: CAVNAYEQYF.

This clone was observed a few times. CDR3 sequence (DNA): TGTGCCAGCAGGCGTCAGGGTGGGGATCAGCCCCAGCATTTT. Translating it yields CASRRQGGDQPQHF. The chain carries TRBV2 and TRBJ1-5; D may be TRBD1 (5 bases). The CDR3 length is 14 residues. V gave up 6 bases and J gave up 5 bases, with 14 bases separating them. CDR1 is SNHLY and CDR2 is FYNNEI in the germline V gene.

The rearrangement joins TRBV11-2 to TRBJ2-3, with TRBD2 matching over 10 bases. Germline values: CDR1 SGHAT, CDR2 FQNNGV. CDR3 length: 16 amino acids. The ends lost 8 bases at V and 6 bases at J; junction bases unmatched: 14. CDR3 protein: CASYLSGRALSDTQYF. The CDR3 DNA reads TGTGCCAGCTACCTCAGCGGGAGGGCCCTTTCCGATACGCAGTATTTT.

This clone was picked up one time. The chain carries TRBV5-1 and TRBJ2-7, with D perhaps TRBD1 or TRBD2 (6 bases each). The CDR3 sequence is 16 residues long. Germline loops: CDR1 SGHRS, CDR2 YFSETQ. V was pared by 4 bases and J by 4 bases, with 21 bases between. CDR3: CASSTPFRGRKYEQYF. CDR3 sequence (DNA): TGCGCCAGCAGCACTCCCTTCCGGGGGCGAAAGTACGAGCAGTACTTC. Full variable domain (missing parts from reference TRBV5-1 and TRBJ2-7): KAGVTQTPRYLIKTRGQQVTLSCSPISGHRSVSWYQQTPGQGLQFLFEYFSETQRNKGNFPGRFSGRQFSNSRSEMNVSTLELGDSALYLCASSTPFRGRKYEQYFGPGTRLTVT.